This T cell receptor beta chain was recorded in a study of T cell repertoires in cytomegalovirus infection. Study-wide background: Newly reported HLA-C-restricted and thoroughly characterized HLA-B-restricted CMV epitopes were employed. Public TCR beta signatures provided an indication of both CMV infection and a matching HLA type.

CDR3 length equals 12 residues. Germline V gene data show CDR1 as SGHTA and CDR2 as FQGNSA. A single record per CDR3 protein comes from TCRdb applying MiXCR to the reads. The sample has approximately 730,000 distinct CDR3 sequences, 29% seen once; the top ten hold over 10%. This clonotype turned up a few times. As yet, its antigen is unknown. The junction shows a germline mismatch at one end, possibly a read error. Study findings and constraints: Clonotype analysis showed dominance of the ex vivo response by HLA-C-restricted CMV-specific TCR beta clonotypes. Adding up the frequency of public TCR beta families identified people who carried CMV plus the relevant HLA.

The sequences come from cultured CD8+ T cells from PBMCs, collected from culture after CMV antigen stimulation. The clonotype comes from a human donor in good health (CMV status not recorded). Some clones in this sample may be carry-over from other donors' samples. This chain connects TRBV7-2 to TRBJ1-4; tentative D call: TRBD1 (5 bases). DNA for the CDR3: TGTGCCAGCAGTGTAGGGGAGGAAAAGCTGTTTTTT. This gives the protein CASSVGEEKLFF. The variable domain in full, completed from reference TRBV7-2 and TRBJ1-4, reads GAGVSQSPSNKVTEKGKDVELRCDPISGHTALYWYRQSLGQGLEFLIYFQGNSAPDKSGLPSDRFSAERTGGSVSTLTIQRTQQEDSAVYLCASSVGEEKLFFGSGTQLSVL.